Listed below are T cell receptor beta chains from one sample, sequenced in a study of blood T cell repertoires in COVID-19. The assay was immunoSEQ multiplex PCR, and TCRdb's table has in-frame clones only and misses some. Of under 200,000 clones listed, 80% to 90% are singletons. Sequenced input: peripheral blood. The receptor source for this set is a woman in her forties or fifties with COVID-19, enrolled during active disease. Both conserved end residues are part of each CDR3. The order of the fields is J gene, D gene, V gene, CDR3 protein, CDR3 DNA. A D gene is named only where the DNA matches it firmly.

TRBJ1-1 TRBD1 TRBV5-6 CASSSTGVIMNTEAFF TGTGCCAGCAGCAGCACAGGGGTCATCATGAACACTGAAGCTTTCTTT
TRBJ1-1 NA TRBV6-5 CASSYGYEVTEAFF TGTGCCAGCAGTTACGGGTATGAGGTTACTGAAGCTTTCTTT
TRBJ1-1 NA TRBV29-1 CSAVLFMNTEAFF TGCAGCGCCGTCTTGTTTATGAACACTGAAGCTTTCTTT
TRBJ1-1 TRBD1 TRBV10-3 CAISPGQGGTEAFF TGTGCCATCAGCCCCGGACAGGGGGGGACTGAAGCTTTCTTT
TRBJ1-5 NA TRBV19 CASSTPGTGGYQPQHF TGTGCCAGTAGTACTCCCGGGACGGGGGGTTACCAGCCCCAGCATTTT
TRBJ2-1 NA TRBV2 CASSADSPYNEQFF TGTGCCAGCAGTGCGGATAGCCCCTACAATGAGCAGTTCTTC
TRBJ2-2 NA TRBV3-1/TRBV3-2 CASRGGTGTGELFF TGTGCCAGCAGAGGGGGAACCGGGACCGGGGAGCTGTTTTTT
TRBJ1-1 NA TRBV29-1 CSVEYGAQTNTEAFF TGCAGCGTTGAATACGGTGCACAGACGAACACTGAAGCTTTCTTT
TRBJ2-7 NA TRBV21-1 CARNSRDRGSYEQYF TGTGCCAGGAATTCCCGGGACAGGGGGTCCTACGAGCAGTACTTC
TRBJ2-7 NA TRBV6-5 CASLRGGTYEQYF TGTGCCAGCCTACGAGGTGGTACCTACGAGCAGTACTTC
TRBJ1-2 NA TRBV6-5 CASTNGRGSGYTF TGTGCCAGCACCAACGGCAGGGGTTCTGGCTACACCTTC
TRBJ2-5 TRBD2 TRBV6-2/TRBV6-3 CASSYSTSLAGSQETQYF TGTGCCAGCAGTTACTCTACATCACTAGCGGGGTCCCAAGAGACCCAGTACTTC
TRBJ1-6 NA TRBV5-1 CASSLSQDNSPLHF TGCGCCAGCAGCTTGTCGCAGGATAATTCACCCCTCCACTTT